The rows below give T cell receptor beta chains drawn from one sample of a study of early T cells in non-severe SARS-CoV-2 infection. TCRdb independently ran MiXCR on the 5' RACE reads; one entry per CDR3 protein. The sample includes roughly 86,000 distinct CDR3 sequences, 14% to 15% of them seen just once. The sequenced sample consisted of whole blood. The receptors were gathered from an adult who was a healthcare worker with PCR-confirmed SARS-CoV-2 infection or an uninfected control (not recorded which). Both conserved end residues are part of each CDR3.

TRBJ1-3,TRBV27,CASMLGFGGPGNTIYF
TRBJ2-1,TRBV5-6,CASSSEPGGNSYNEQFF
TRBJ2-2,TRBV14,CASSQIAGVNTGELFF
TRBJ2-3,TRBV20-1,CSARLKAGGLTDTQYF
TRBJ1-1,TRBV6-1,CASIEKGRGAEAFF
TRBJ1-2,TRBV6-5,CASSYSRSAGPRGYTF
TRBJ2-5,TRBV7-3,CASSQGGLMETQYF
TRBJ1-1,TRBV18,CASSPQAPNTEAFF
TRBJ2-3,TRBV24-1,CATSLSGEGTDTQYF
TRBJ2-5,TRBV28,CATAITVTGEETQYF
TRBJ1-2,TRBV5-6,CASSFRQGDGYTF
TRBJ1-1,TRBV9,CASSQTGDTEAFF
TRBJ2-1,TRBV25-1,CASSEFQVGAVQFF
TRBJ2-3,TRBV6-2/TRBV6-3,CASREGGSDTQYF
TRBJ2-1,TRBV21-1,CASSKREDRGLPYNEQFF
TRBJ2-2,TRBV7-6,CASSPFSNTGELFF
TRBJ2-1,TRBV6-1,CASTDPGQGGKQFF
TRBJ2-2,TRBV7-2,CASSFLLAGRSGELFF